This passage covers 13 T cell receptor beta chains from one sample sequenced in a study of T cells after yellow fever vaccination. MiXCR was run by TCRdb on the 5' RACE reads, yielding one entry per CDR3 protein. Of about 350,000 distinct CDR3 sequences listed, roughly 11% are singletons. Here the sequenced sample was PBMCs, taken on the day of the first yellow fever vaccination. These receptors all stem from a man between 18 and 35 years old who received the YFV17D yellow fever vaccine.

This clonotype has only a few counts. V is TRBV6-5 and J is TRBJ1-1; D is uncertain. Trimming took 0 bases from V and 2 from J, leaving 7 bases between them. This CDR3 is 14 amino acids long. Germline CDR1 MNHEY, CDR2 SVGAGI. In DNA form, the CDR3 reads TGTGCCAGCAGTTACTCGTCCCGAAACACTGAAGCTTTCTTT. This encodes CASSYSSRNTEAFF.

This chain connects TRBV12-3 or TRBV12-4 to TRBJ1-1, with D perhaps matching TRBD1 (5 bases). V was clipped by 11 bases and J by 3 bases, with 16 bases between them. This CDR3 is built from 13 residues. The CDR3 loop reads CAEGQGPYTEAFF. The CDR3 region has the DNA TGTGCCGAGGGGCAGGGCCCTTACACTGAAGCTTTCTTT.

Only a few counts were recorded for this clonotype. The chain links TRBV7-2 to TRBJ1-3; weak D call: TRBD1 (6 bases). CDR3 length equals 17 residues. V gave up 0 bases and J gave up 0 bases, with 12 bases separating them. Germline-derived CDR1 and CDR2 are SGHTA and FQGNSA. CDR3: CASSLAGAVGSGNTIYF. CDR3 DNA sequence: TGTGCCAGCAGCTTAGCGGGGGCGGTGGGCTCTGGAAACACCATATATTTT.

The chain has TRBV6-1 and TRBJ2-7; D possibly corresponds to TRBD1 (5 bases). Per the germline V gene, CDR1 is MNHNS and CDR2 is SASEGT. Trimming pared 9 bases from V and 0 bases from J, leaving 15 bases between. The CDR3 runs to 14 residues. CDR3 sequence: CASKTVSSSYEQYF. The CDR3 DNA follows: TGTGCCAGTAAGACAGTATCGAGCTCCTACGAGCAGTACTTC.

This clonotype was detected a few times. This CDR3 reads CASSPGAAEQFF. The CDR3 region has the DNA TGTGCCAGCAGTCCCGGTGCAGCGGAGCAGTTCTTC. The J gene is TRBJ2-1, the V gene TRBV12-3 or TRBV12-4; D gene ambiguous. The CDR3 consists of 12 residues. Trimming took 5 bases from V and 10 from J, leaving 12 bases between them.

This clonotype was seen repeatedly, ten times or more. V gene TRBV20-1 combines with J gene TRBJ1-1; the match to TRBD1 covers 8 bases. Germline lookup yields CDR1 DFQATT and CDR2 SNEGSKA (reference sequence). The CDR3 has 13 amino acids. V was pared by 7 bases and J by 1 base, with 5 bases of the junction left unmatched. The CDR3 loop reads CSVATGENTEAFF. The CDR3 DNA is TGCAGTGTAGCGACAGGGGAGAACACTGAAGCTTTCTTT.

The rearrangement joins TRBV29-1 to TRBJ2-5, with D perhaps TRBD1 or TRBD2 (6 bases each). Germline CDR1 SQVTM, CDR2 ANQGSEA. Trimming removed 6 bases from V and 5 bases from J, with 22 bases in between. The CDR3 runs 15 residues. CDR3 amino acids: CSVERLVVGGETQYF. The DNA of the CDR3 is TGCAGCGTCGAACGCCTTGTGGTAGGGGGGGAGACCCAGTACTTC.

This chain links TRBV7-2 with TRBJ2-2; 8 nucleotides agree with TRBD1. The CDR3 spans 14 residues. CDR1 is SGHTA, CDR2 FQGNSA, per germline. V lost 7 bases to trimming and J lost 4 bases; unmatched junction nucleotides: 5. In nucleotides, the CDR3 is TGTGCCAGCATTCAGGGGGCGGGCACCGGGGAGCTGTTTTTT. Protein product: CASIQGAGTGELFF.

This clonotype came up many times. V gene TRBV6-5 combines with J gene TRBJ2-3, with D possibly being TRBD1 (6 bases). The CDR3 loop spans 15 amino acids. The germline V and J ends were trimmed by 2 bases and 0 bases, with 9 bases remaining between them. Germline CDR1 MNHEY, CDR2 SVGAGI. The CDR3 DNA reads as TGTGCCAGCAGTTACCGGACAGCTAGCACAGATACGCAGTATTTT. Translation gives CASSYRTASTDTQYF.

The J gene is TRBJ2-3, the V gene TRBV20-1; TRBD1 might be the D (5 bases). Between the trimmed V and J ends, which lost 0 bases and 2 bases, there was a span of 12 bases. There are 15 residues in the CDR3. Germline-derived CDR1 and CDR2 are DFQATT and SNEGSKA (reference sequence). CDR3 in amino acids: CSARDERGTTDTQYF. CDR3 bases: TGCAGTGCTAGAGATGAAAGGGGAACCACAGATACGCAGTATTTT.

This clonotype appeared a few times. CDR3 region: CASRREHSYNSPLHF. CDR3 in DNA: TGTGCCAGCAGGAGAGAACACTCCTATAATTCACCCCTCCACTTT. V is TRBV6-1 and J is TRBJ1-6; D is unclear. Trimming cost V 6 bases and J 0 bases, with 9 bases left between them. Germline CDR1 and CDR2: MNHNS and SASEGT. The CDR3 is 15 amino acids.

This clonotype was counted ten times or more. The CDR3 loop is CASSQDSPRGYTF. The CDR3 bases are TGCGCCAGCAGCCAGGACAGCCCTAGAGGCTACACCTTC. The chain links TRBV4-3 to TRBJ1-2, with D possibly TRBD1 on 6 matching bases. V was clipped by 3 bases and J by 8 bases, with 13 bases between them. Germline CDR1 is LGHNA and CDR2 is YSLEER. CDR3 length: 13 residues.

The table lists this clonotype with a few counts. V usage is TRBV12-3 or TRBV12-4 and J usage is TRBJ2-6; D possibly corresponds to TRBD1 (6 bases). The CDR3 contains 15 residues. V was clipped by 3 bases and J by 2 bases, with 8 bases between them. The CDR3 DNA is TGTGCCAGCAGTTTCGGACAGCCTGGGGCCAACGTCCTGACTTTC. This sequence encodes CASSFGQPGANVLTF.